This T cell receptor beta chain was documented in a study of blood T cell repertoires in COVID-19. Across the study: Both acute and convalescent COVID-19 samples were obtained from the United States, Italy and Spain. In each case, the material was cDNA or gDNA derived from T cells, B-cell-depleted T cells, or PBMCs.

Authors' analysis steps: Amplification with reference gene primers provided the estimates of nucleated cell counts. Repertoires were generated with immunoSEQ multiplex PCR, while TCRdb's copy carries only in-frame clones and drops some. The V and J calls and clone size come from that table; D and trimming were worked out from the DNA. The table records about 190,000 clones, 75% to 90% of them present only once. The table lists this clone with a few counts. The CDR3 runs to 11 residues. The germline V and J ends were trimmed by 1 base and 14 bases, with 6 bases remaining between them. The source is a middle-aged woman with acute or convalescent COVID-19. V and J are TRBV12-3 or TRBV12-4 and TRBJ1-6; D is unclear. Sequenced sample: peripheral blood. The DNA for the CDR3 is TGTGCCAGCAGTTTAGACTATACCCTCCACTTT. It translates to CASSLDYTLHF.